The text below deals with one T cell receptor (beta chain). This sample was taken from a study of blood T cell repertoires in COVID-19. Whole-study context: The United States, Italy and Spain supplied acute and convalescent COVID-19 samples.

Produced via immunoSEQ multiplex PCR; TCRdb's table is partial and in-frame only. The data contain about 440,000 clones, about 85% of them seen just once; the ten biggest clones take up under 2.5%. CDR3 length: 12 residues. Germline-derived CDR1 and CDR2 are GTSNPN and SVGIG (reference sequence). V was pared by 2 bases and J by 6 bases, with 7 bases between. Sequenced material: PBMCs or T cells enriched from blood (not recorded which). This TCR was sampled from a woman aged 18-29 years with acute COVID-19. V usage is TRBV30 and J usage is TRBJ2-2; no clear D gene. CDR3 residues: CAWSRVAGELFF. CDR3 coding DNA: TGTGCCTGGAGTCGGGTGGCCGGGGAGCTGTTTTTT.